Listed here are 18 T cell receptor beta chains from one sample, sequenced in a study of molecular identifiers for immune sequencing clone quantification. TCRdb re-called the PCR reads with MiXCR, one entry per CDR3 protein. Of 40,000 or so distinct CDR3 sequences detected, 15% to 20% appear once; the ten largest clones hold about 1.2%. The specimen was naive CD8+ T cells from blood, with Jurkat cell RNA spiked in. Subset denoted: FACS-sorted CD8+CD4-CCR7+CD45RA+ naive T cells. Receptor source: a human donor in good health. Some libraries in this study had Jurkat cell RNA spiked in.

This clonotype occurred many times. The chain recombines TRBV15 with TRBJ1-5; TRBD1 is a possible D gene (6 bases). Trimming took 6 bases from V and 6 from J, leaving 15 bases between them. CDR1 LNHNV and CDR2 YYDKDF come from the germline V gene (reference sequence). This CDR3 spans 14 amino acids. The CDR3 region has the DNA TGTGCCACCAGTGGGGGCCCGGGGGGTCAGCCCCAGCATTTT. This gives the protein CATSGGPGGQPQHF.

This clonotype was counted many times. The chain recombines TRBV10-3 with TRBJ2-1; 7 bases are a match to TRBD1. Trimming removed 0 bases from V and 4 bases from J; junction bases left unmatched: 3. This CDR3 comprises 15 residues. Germline values: CDR1 ENHRY, CDR2 SYGVKD. In nucleotides, the CDR3 is TGTGCCATCAGTGAGTCCGTGGACAGGTACAATGAGCAGTTCTTC. This codes for CAISESVDRYNEQFF.

As regards this clonotype: This sequence may be a read error, since a much larger clone differs from it by one base. It is likely a read error, because the conserved phenylalanine at the end of the CDR3 is missing. The CDR3 DNA is TGTGCCTGGAGTGTTATACAGGGGCAGCCCCAGCATCTT. This codes for CAWSVIQGQPQHL. The chain combines TRBV30 with TRBJ1-5; 7 bases are shared with TRBD1. CDR3 length equals 13 residues. Germline V gene data show CDR1 as GTSNPN and CDR2 as SVGIG (reference sequence). V dropped 0 bases and J dropped 7; count of bases not matched to a gene: 3.

This clonotype was observed at least ten times. The chain uses TRBV6-6 and TRBJ2-3; D is uncertain. CDR1 and CDR2 (germline): MNHNY, SVGAGI (reference sequence). The CDR3 extends over 13 amino acids. V was trimmed by 5 bases and J by 2 bases, leaving 8 bases between them. The CDR3 spells CASSPYVTDTQYF. CDR3 bases: TGTGCCAGCAGTCCCTACGTCACAGATACGCAGTATTTT.

The table lists this clonotype with many counts. This chain uses TRBV29-1 with TRBJ2-1, with D perhaps matching TRBD1 (5 bases). Trimming took off 0 bases at V and 4 bases at J, with 10 bases between the two ends. The V gene's germline CDR1 is SQVTM and CDR2 ANQGSEA. There are 14 residues in the CDR3. Written as DNA, the CDR3 is TGCAGCGTTGAAGATCCGGACAATTACAATGAGCAGTTCTTC. Translating it yields CSVEDPDNYNEQFF.

This clonotype turned up a few times. The rearrangement joins TRBV7-9 to TRBJ2-1, with D perhaps TRBD2 (5 bases). CDR1 is SEHNR and CDR2 is FQNEAQ in the germline V gene (reference sequence). Trimming removed 5 bases at V and 3 bases at J, with 11 bases between. CDR3 length: 14 amino acids. The CDR3 here is CASSPLAGYNEQFF. The CDR3 DNA reads as TGTGCCAGCAGCCCCTTGGCGGGCTACAATGAGCAGTTCTTC.

This clonotype came up many times. J is TRBJ2-3 and V is TRBV12-3 or TRBV12-4; 7 positions match TRBD1. The CDR3 runs 14 residues. V shed 6 bases, J shed 4 bases, and the junction held 7 bases outside the gene matches. The CDR3 DNA sequence: TGTGCCAGCAGCCTCGACAGGGTTGCAGATACGCAGTATTTT. It specifies CASSLDRVADTQYF.

There are many counts of this clonotype. V gene TRBV11-2 combines with J gene TRBJ2-3; the D is unclear. Per the germline V gene, CDR1 is SGHAT and CDR2 is FQNNGV. Trimming removed 3 bases from V and 0 bases from J, with 10 bases in between. This CDR3 has 15 amino acids. For the CDR3, the DNA is TGTGCCAGCAGCTTTTTTCCGGACAGCACAGATACGCAGTATTTT. Translation gives CASSFFPDSTDTQYF.

The chain uses TRBV29-1 and TRBJ2-7; a weak D match, TRBD2 (5 bases). Between the trimmed V and J ends, which lost 7 bases and 6 bases, there was a span of 13 bases. Germline V lookup: CDR1 SQVTM, CDR2 ANQGSEA. The CDR3 runs to 11 residues. This chain's CDR3 is CSAVEGGEQYF. The CDR3 DNA follows: TGCAGCGCGGTAGAGGGTGGCGAGCAGTACTTC.

Concerning this clonotype itself: Being one base from a much bigger clone, this may be a read error. V is TRBV7-9 and J is TRBJ2-5; D might be TRBD2 (6 bases). Trimming removed 2 bases from V and 9 bases from J, with 13 bases in between. Germline V gives CDR1 SEHNR, CDR2 FQNEAQ (reference sequence). This CDR3 region has 13 residues. The CDR3 is CASSLRPGEAQYF. DNA of the CDR3: TGTGCCAGCAGCTTAAGGCCGGGGGAGGCCCAGTACTTC.

The chain is built from TRBV4-2 and TRBJ2-7; 8 nucleotides agree with TRBD1. V lost 2 bases, J lost 4 bases, and 4 bases stayed unmatched. Looked up from germline, CDR1 is LGHNA and CDR2 is YNFKEQ. This CDR3 is 14 amino acids long. CDR3 sequence: CASSQRQGAYEQYF. The DNA for the CDR3 is TGTGCCAGCAGCCAACGGCAGGGGGCTTACGAGCAGTACTTC.

As regards this clonotype: The germline gene is not matched at one end of the junction; a read error may be the cause. The chain has TRBV27 and TRBJ2-4; D is perhaps TRBD2 (5 bases). CDR1 and CDR2 from the germline V gene are MNHEY and SMNVEV (reference sequence). This CDR3 comprises 16 residues. In DNA form, the CDR3 reads TGCACCAGCAGTTTATTCAGCGGCATAGCCAAAAACATTCAGTACTTC. Translation: CTSSLFSGIAKNIQYF.

The table lists this clonotype with many counts. This chain links TRBV4-2 with TRBJ2-7; 11 nucleotides match TRBD1. The CDR3 length is 17 residues. J lost 3 bases, V lost 0 bases, and 7 bases had no gene match. Germline assignment: CDR1 LGHNA and CDR2 YNFKEQ. This CDR3 is CASSQDPLGTGGYEQYF. The CDR3 region has the DNA TGTGCCAGCAGCCAAGATCCCCTCGGGACAGGGGGCTACGAGCAGTACTTC.

This chain uses TRBV7-6 with TRBJ1-1; 8 nucleotides align to TRBD1. Trimming at V came to 6 bases and at J to 6 bases, leaving 3 bases not matched to a gene. CDR1 and CDR2 from the germline V gene are SGHVS and FNYEAQ. CDR3 length: 12 residues. In DNA, the CDR3 is TGTGCCAGCAGTGACAGGGGCTCTGAAGCTTTCTTT. Translating gives CASSDRGSEAFF.

The sample holds many counts of this clonotype. V gene TRBV19 combines with J gene TRBJ1-5; D is uncertain. The CDR3 has 13 amino acids. V dropped 2 bases and J dropped 5 bases, with 7 bases sitting between them. CDR1 is LNHDA, CDR2 SQIVND, per germline (reference sequence). The CDR3 DNA reads as TGTGCCAGTAGTATAAGGGAGGATCAGCCCCAGCATTTT. It translates to CASSIREDQPQHF.

The rearrangement joins TRBV2 to TRBJ2-3; 8 positions match TRBD2. Germline V gene lookup returns CDR1 SNHLY and CDR2 FYNNEI. V dropped 1 base and J dropped 0; count of bases not matched to a gene: 9. This CDR3 has 18 residues. CDR3 sequence (DNA): TGTGCCAGCAGTGAAGTCGACGGGAGGGCCCCTAGCACAGATACGCAGTATTTT. Translated, it gives CASSEVDGRAPSTDTQYF.

This clonotype was detected ten times or more. The DNA of the CDR3 is TGTGCCAGCAGCCACGGTGGGGGGTATATCACTGAAGCTTTCTTT. Translating gives CASSHGGGYITEAFF. This chain links TRBV7-9 with TRBJ1-1; D perhaps matches TRBD1 (5 bases). V lost 5 bases, J lost 4 bases, and 17 bases lay in between. Per germline, CDR1 SEHNR and CDR2 FQNEAQ (reference sequence). This CDR3 contains 15 residues.

The chain has TRBV2 and TRBJ2-3; 12 bases align to TRBD2. Unmatched junction bases numbered 4, after V lost 4 bases and J lost 2 bases. This CDR3 has 16 residues. The germline CDR1 and CDR2 sequences are SNHLY and FYNNEI. The CDR3 is CASSASSGRVTDTQYF. The CDR3 DNA reads TGTGCCAGCAGTGCATCTAGCGGGAGGGTCACAGATACGCAGTATTTT.